The source of this T cell receptor beta chain is a study of CD8+ T cells in alopecia areata. Study-wide results and limits: Administration of tofacitinib significantly diminished scalp clonality and expanded CD8+ clones within the top 100.

Extracted from the samples, RNA was reverse transcribed into cDNA to serve as the sequencing template. Sequencing used immunoSEQ multiplex PCR; TCRdb keeps in-frame clones, though not all of them. The sample has 140,000 to 150,000 clones, less than 70% seen once. Treatment meaning: oral pan-JAK inhibitor, 5-10 mg twice daily. V was cut by 3 bases and J by 2 bases, with 10 bases left in between. Germline CDR1 SEHNR, CDR2 FQNEAQ (reference sequence). CDR3 size: 14 residues. A note on this clone: As yet, its antigen is unknown.

The specimen comprised CD8+ T cells sorted from blood, sampled at week 4, from a patient treated with tofacitinib. The origin of this receptor is a human donor with alopecia areata. V and J are TRBV7-9 and TRBJ2-5, with TRBD2 as a possible D gene (6 bases). The CDR3 region is CASSFVAGQETQYF. The CDR3 DNA sequence: TGTGCCAGCAGCTTCGTTGCGGGGCAAGAGACCCAGTACTTC.